The 5 T cell receptor beta chains reported below all come from one sample, sequenced in a study of CD8 T cells in Susac syndrome. A quantity of about 0.45 to 1 ug RNA underwent reverse transcription using random hexamers. TCRdb re-called the immunoSEQ multiplex PCR reads with MiXCR, one entry per CDR3 protein. The sample includes under 200,000 distinct CDR3 sequences, about 95% seen only once; the top ten take around 0.16%. The source material was CD8+ T cells from PBMCs. The receptors derive from a human donor with multiple sclerosis.

V and J are TRBV28 and TRBJ2-1, with D hard to call. Germline CDR1 reads MDHEN; CDR2 reads SYDVKM. CDR3 length equals 14 residues. Trimming removed 0 bases at V and 2 bases at J, with 5 bases between. The CDR3 coding sequence is TGTGCCAGCAGTTTATGGGCAGCCTACAATGAGCAGTTCTTC. It is translated as CASSLWAAYNEQFF.

This chain connects TRBV2 to TRBJ2-6; 8 bases map to TRBD1. This CDR3 spans 20 amino acids. With 3 bases clipped from V and 1 base from J, the junction kept 14 bases outside the gene matches. Germline lookup yields CDR1 SNHLY and CDR2 FYNNEI. CDR3 protein: CASSESRVQGETSGANVLTF. CDR3 nucleotides: TGTGCCAGCAGTGAGAGTAGAGTACAGGGGGAAACTTCTGGGGCCAACGTCCTGACTTTC.

V usage is TRBV28 and J usage is TRBJ2-3; 9 bases fit TRBD2. V lost 4 bases, J lost 2 bases, and 13 bases stayed unmatched. The CDR3 spans 18 residues. CDR1 is MDHEN, CDR2 SYDVKM, per germline. Here the CDR3 reads CASSSLRAGGPLTDTQYF. CDR3 coding DNA: TGTGCCAGCAGTTCCCTCAGGGCGGGAGGGCCCCTCACAGATACGCAGTATTTT.

In its sample, this clonotype was seen once. This sequence joins TRBV7-9 and TRBJ2-2; weak D call: TRBD2 (5 bases). The CDR3 totals 14 residues. Trimming removed 4 bases from V and 6 bases from J, with 12 bases in between. The germline V gene has CDR1 SEHNR and CDR2 FQNEAQ (reference sequence). The CDR3 sequence is CASSSGYSPGELFF. CDR3 DNA sequence: TGTGCCAGCAGCTCGGGATATTCCCCCGGGGAGCTGTTTTTT.

The CDR3 protein is CASSYSTRRDEQFF. CDR3 nucleotides: TGTGCCAGCAGTTACTCGACTAGGAGGGATGAGCAGTTCTTC. The rearrangement uses TRBV6-6 and TRBJ2-1; D possibly corresponds to TRBD2 (6 bases). Germline loops: CDR1 MNHNY, CDR2 SVGAGI (reference sequence). V was shortened by 0 bases and J by 8 bases, with 11 bases between the two germline ends. This CDR3 has 14 amino acids.